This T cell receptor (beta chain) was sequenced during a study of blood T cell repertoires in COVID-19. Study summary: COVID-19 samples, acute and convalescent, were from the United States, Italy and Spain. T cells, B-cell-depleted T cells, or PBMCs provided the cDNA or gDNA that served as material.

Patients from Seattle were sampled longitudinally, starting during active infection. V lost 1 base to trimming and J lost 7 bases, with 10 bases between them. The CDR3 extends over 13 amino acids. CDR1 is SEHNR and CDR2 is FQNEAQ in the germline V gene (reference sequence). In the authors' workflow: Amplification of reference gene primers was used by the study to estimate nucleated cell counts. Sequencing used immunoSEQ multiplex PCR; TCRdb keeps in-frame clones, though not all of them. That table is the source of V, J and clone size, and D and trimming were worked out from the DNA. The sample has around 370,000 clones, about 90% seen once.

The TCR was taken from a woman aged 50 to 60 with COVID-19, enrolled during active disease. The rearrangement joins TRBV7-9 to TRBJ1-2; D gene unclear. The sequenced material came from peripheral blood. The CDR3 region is CASSLDPGVGYTF. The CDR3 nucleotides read TGTGCCAGCAGCTTAGATCCCGGGGTTGGCTACACCTTC.